The 2 T cell receptor beta chains presented below share a single source sample, sequenced in a study of post-analysis software for immune sequencing data. Study-wide points: TRBV segments more frequent in patients than in controls numbered roughly 5 and included TRBV5-6, TRBV5-1 and TRBV20-1.

Prepared libraries of TCR beta cDNA carried unique molecular identifiers. TCRdb ran MiXCR on the PCR reads and lists one entry per CDR3 protein. The sample has 600,000 to 750,000 distinct CDR3 sequences, over 45% seen once. What these receptors recognize is not known. Sequenced: blood. The receptors stem from a girl aged 2 to 10 with multiple sclerosis.

CDR3 sequence reads: CASSFGPPGANSYEQYF. The CDR3 region has the DNA TGTGCCAGCAGCTTCGGCCCTCCAGGGGCCAATAGCTACGAGCAGTACTTC. The chain combines TRBV7-9 with TRBJ2-7, with a weak D call TRBD1 (6 bases). V lost 3 bases and J lost 3, with 21 bases in between. The germline V gene encodes CDR1 SEHNR and CDR2 FQNEAQ (reference sequence). This CDR3 has 17 residues. The full variable domain, with the rest looked up from reference TRBV7-9 and TRBJ2-7, is DTGVSQNPRHKITKRGQNVTFRCDPISEHNRLYWYRQTLGQGPEFLTYFQNEAQLEKSRLLSDRFSAERPKGSFSTLEIQRTEQGDSAMYLCASSFGPPGANSYEQYFGPGTRLTVT.

CDR3 coding DNA: TGTGCCAGCAGCTTGAACACAGAACCCTACGAGCAGTACTTC. Translated: CASSLNTEPYEQYF. J is TRBJ2-7 and V is TRBV12-3 or TRBV12-4; no firm D call. Trimming shortened V by 6 bases and J by 2 bases, and 14 bases separated the two germline ends. This CDR3 has 14 residues.